The 16 T cell receptor beta chains presented below share a single source sample, sequenced in a study of Tregs in tolerant kidney transplant recipients. TCRdb's table, derived via immunoSEQ multiplex PCR, lists solely in-frame clones and lacks some. Of 200,000 to 300,000 clones listed, about 80% are singletons. Sequencing was carried out using CD4+ T cells from blood. The receptors come from a human donor in good health.

This sequence joins TRBV6-5 and TRBJ2-5; 11 bases align to TRBD1. This CDR3 is built from 14 residues. Germline CDR1 is MNHEY and CDR2 is SVGAGI. Trimming at V came to 5 bases and at J to 5 bases, leaving 4 bases not matched to a gene. This CDR3 is CASSHWDRGETQYF. As DNA, the CDR3 is TGTGCCAGCAGTCATTGGGACAGGGGGGAGACCCAGTACTTC.

V usage is TRBV9 and J usage is TRBJ1-3; D perhaps matches TRBD1 (6 bases). This CDR3 has 15 amino acids. In germline, CDR1 is SGDLS, CDR2 YYNGEE. V was shortened by 3 bases and J by 2 bases, with 12 bases between the two germline ends. CDR3 bases: TGTGCCAGCAGCGGGTGGGGGGCTCCTGGAAACACCATATATTTT. Translated: CASSGWGAPGNTIYF.

This clone was counted once. The chain uses TRBV4-1 and TRBJ2-3, with TRBD2 matching over 11 bases. The CDR3 has 16 residues. The junction had 9 bases not matched to a gene; V was cut back by 4 bases and J by 6 bases. Germline values: CDR1 MGHRA, CDR2 YSYEKL. This chain's CDR3 is CASSPRSGGASDTQYF. The CDR3 DNA sequence: TGCGCCAGCAGCCCCCGTAGCGGGGGGGCCTCGGATACGCAGTATTTT.

Comment on this clone: Other DNA variants within this sample encode the same CDR3. The chain uses TRBV7-9 and TRBJ1-3; no clear D gene. The CDR3 sequence is 13 residues long. V lost 0 bases and J 1 base, leaving 1 base between the germline ends. Per the germline V gene, CDR1 is SEHNR and CDR2 is FQNEAQ (reference sequence). CDR3 sequence: CASSLASGNTIYF. The CDR3 DNA reads as TGTGCCAGCAGCTTAGCATCTGGAAACACCATATATTTT.

The rearrangement uses TRBV18 and TRBJ2-7; TRBD1 agrees at 9 bases. Trimming cost V 6 bases and J 7 bases; bases outside gene matches: 16. Germline assignment: CDR1 KGHSH and CDR2 LQKENI. The CDR3 loop spans 16 amino acids. As DNA, the CDR3 is TGTGCCAGCTCCCTCTTGGGATCCGGGACAGGGCAAGAGCAGTACTTC. Translating gives CASSLLGSGTGQEQYF.

This chain connects TRBV18 to TRBJ2-5; TRBD1 matches at 7 bases. From germline, CDR1 is KGHSH and CDR2 LQKENI. Germline trimming cut 2 bases from V and 3 bases from J; bases unmatched to any gene: 6. The CDR3 sequence is 15 residues long. In DNA form, the CDR3 reads TGTGCCAGCTCACCAAGTAGGCAGGGGGAAGAGACCCAGTACTTC. Translated, it gives CASSPSRQGEETQYF.

The chain combines TRBV14 with TRBJ2-7; possibly TRBD1 for D (6 bases). The V gene's germline CDR1 is SGHDN and CDR2 FVKESK. With 4 bases removed from V and 6 bases from J, the gap between germline ends came to 10 bases. This CDR3 region has 12 residues. The CDR3: CASSLQGFEQYF. The CDR3 bases are TGTGCCAGCAGCCTTCAGGGGTTCGAGCAGTACTTC.

This rearrangement joins TRBV2 to TRBJ1-4; weak D call: TRBD1 (6 bases). The germline V and J ends were trimmed by 3 bases and 8 bases, with 16 bases remaining between them. Germline loops: CDR1 SNHLY, CDR2 FYNNEI. The CDR3 runs to 15 residues. The CDR3 DNA reads as TGTGCCAGCAGTGATTGGGGAGGGGGGAACGAAAAACTGTTTTTT. Protein sequence: CASSDWGGGNEKLFF.

This rearrangement joins TRBV7-9 to TRBJ1-2; D uncertain. Deletions cut 2 bases from V and 4 bases from J, with 14 bases between. Germline V gene sequence: CDR1 SEHNR, CDR2 FQNEAQ (reference sequence). This CDR3 spans 15 amino acids. The CDR3 region is CASSLTLMRTYGYTF. CDR3 nucleotides: TGTGCCAGCAGCTTAACCTTAATGCGGACCTATGGCTACACCTTC.

The gene calls are TRBV7-8 and TRBJ1-5; 8 nucleotides agree with TRBD1. The CDR3 has 16 residues. J lost 4 bases, V lost 0 bases, and 5 bases had no gene match. Germline V gives CDR1 SGHVS, CDR2 FQNEAQ. Here the CDR3 reads CASSLARGQSNQPQHF. DNA of the CDR3: TGTGCCAGCAGCTTAGCCAGGGGGCAATCAAATCAGCCCCAGCATTTT.

V usage is TRBV6-1 and J usage is TRBJ1-2; TRBD1 might be the D (5 bases). With 6 bases removed from V and 2 bases from J, the gap between germline ends came to 10 bases. CDR3 length: 13 residues. Germline V lookup: CDR1 MNHNS, CDR2 SASEGT. CDR3 residues: CASRVTDNYGYTF. CDR3 nucleotide sequence: TGTGCCAGCAGAGTGACAGACAACTATGGCTACACCTTC.

This rearrangement joins TRBV30 to TRBJ2-2; 9 nucleotides match TRBD1. The CDR3 loop spans 14 amino acids. V lost 2 bases to trimming and J lost 7 bases; unmatched junction nucleotides: 5. The germline CDR1 and CDR2 sequences are GTSNPN and SVGIG (reference sequence). As DNA, the CDR3 is TGTGCCTGGAGTCTACAGGGGGCCGGCGGGGAGCTGTTTTTT. This gives the protein CAWSLQGAGGELFF.

This clone was found a few times. The V and J genes are TRBV11-2 and TRBJ2-7, with D hard to call. The germline V gene has CDR1 SGHAT and CDR2 FQNNGV. Trimming stripped 1 base from V and 1 base from J, with 17 bases between. The CDR3 has 17 residues. CDR3 nucleotides: TGTGCCAGCAGCTTAGGCCCTGGCTGGGATTTGTCCTACGAGCAGTACTTC. Translating it yields CASSLGPGWDLSYEQYF.

The V gene is TRBV10-1, the J gene TRBJ2-7, with 8 positions matching TRBD2. CDR3 size: 14 residues. Germline V gene lookup returns CDR1 WNHNN and CDR2 SYGVQD (reference sequence). With V trimmed by 3 bases and J by 5 bases, 6 bases remained unmatched. CDR3 bases: TGCGCCAGCAGTGAACGGCGGGAGGTCCACGAGCAGTACTTC. Amino acids: CASSERREVHEQYF.

V and J are TRBV6-6 and TRBJ2-3, with 10 bases identical to TRBD1. Trimming at V came to 6 bases and at J to 3 bases, leaving 6 bases not matched to a gene. Germline V gene lookup returns CDR1 MNHNY and CDR2 SVGAGI (reference sequence). This CDR3 is 15 amino acids long. This chain's CDR3 is CASSWPGQGTDTQYF. CDR3 DNA: TGTGCCAGCAGCTGGCCGGGACAGGGGACAGATACGCAGTATTTT.

The chain links TRBV21-1 to TRBJ2-3; the DNA was not compared with TRBD1, the D call given in the table. TRBV21-1 is reported as a pseudogene. This CDR3 is built from 18 residues. The CDR3 bases are TGTGCCAGCAGCAAAGGGGGCCCCGACACCTTTAGCACAGATACGCAGTATTTT. This encodes CASSKGGPDTFSTDTQYF.